This is a list of T cell receptor beta chains from one sample in a study of cytomegalovirus exposure and HLA in healthy donors. Profiled with immunoSEQ multiplex PCR; TCRdb holds only in-frame clones, not every one. Among 75,000 to 90,000 clones listed, almost 97% were seen once. Sequences were obtained from PBMCs. The receptors here all came from a man in his late teens or twenties in good health and CMV-seropositive. Each CDR3 is given with its conserved first and last residue. D genes are given only for firm matches. Size tells how often a clone was seen (once, few, many) or the class of an expanded clone, and some rows leave it out.

V,length,size,J,D,DNA,CDR3
TRBV2,13,-,TRBJ1-1,-,TGTGCCAGCACGCTCGGGGGAGTCACTGAAGCTTTCTTT,CASTLGGVTEAFF
TRBV18,15,-,TRBJ1-4,-,TGTGCCAGCTCAGACGACAGTAAGGTTAATGAAAAACTGTTTTTT,CASSDDSKVNEKLFF
TRBV25-1,12,-,TRBJ1-1,-,TGTGCCAGCGCGGGGGGTCACACTGAAGCTTTCTTT,CASAGGHTEAFF
TRBV11-2,14,-,TRBJ2-7,-,TGTGCCAGCAGCTTAGAGCGGGGCCCCTACGAGCAGTACTTC,CASSLERGPYEQYF
TRBV29-1,13,-,TRBJ2-1,TRBD2,TGCAGCGTCGAGGGACTAGAGGCCAATGAGCAGTTCTTC,CSVEGLEANEQFF
TRBV9,15,-,TRBJ2-5,TRBD2,TGTGCCAGCAGCGTAGGAGCGGGGCCTCGGGAGACCCAGTACTTC,CASSVGAGPRETQYF
TRBV18,17,-,TRBJ1-4,TRBD1,TGTGCCAGCTCATTAAATGGACCAGGGGGCACTAATGAAAAACTGTTTTTT,CASSLNGPGGTNEKLFF
TRBV4-1,18,-,TRBJ1-1,-,TGCGCCAGCAGCCAAGGGATTTTGAGTGGGTCTAGGAGGACTGAAGCTTTCTTT,CASSQGILSGSRRTEAFF
TRBV28,14,-,TRBJ1-4,TRBD1,TGTGCCAGCAGCCTCGGGACAGGGGATGAAAAACTGTTTTTT,CASSLGTGDEKLFF
TRBV7-7,15,-,TRBJ2-1,TRBD1,TGTGCTAGCAGCCCAGGGACAGGGGGCCACAATGAGCAGTTCTTC,CASSPGTGGHNEQFF
TRBV21-1,14,-,TRBJ2-7,-,TGTGCCAGCAGCTTCCGGGACTCTACCTACGAGCAGTACTTC,CASSFRDSTYEQYF
TRBV2,13,-,TRBJ1-1,TRBD1,TGTGCCAGCAGGGACAGGGGGGGCACTGAAGCTTTCTTT,CASRDRGGTEAFF
TRBV13,12,-,TRBJ2-1,-,TGTGCCAGCAGCGGCGGCTACAATGAGCAGTTCTTC,CASSGGYNEQFF
TRBV7-8,14,-,TRBJ2-5,-,TGTGCCTTGAAAGTAGCGGCAAACCAAGAGACCCAGTACTTC,CALKVAANQETQYF
TRBV28,15,-,TRBJ2-7,-,TGTGCCAGCGGAGGTGGGGAGTCCGGGGTGAACGAGCAGTACTTC,CASGGGESGVNEQYF
TRBV5-6,17,-,TRBJ2-1,-,TGTGCCAGCAGCTTGTTTTTTAAACCGGACTACTACAATGAGCAGTTCTTC,CASSLFFKPDYYNEQFF
TRBV9,17,-,TRBJ1-3,-,TGTGCCAGCAGCGAAGAACAGGGACCCTACTCTGGAAACACCATATATTTT,CASSEEQGPYSGNTIYF
TRBV2,12,-,TRBJ1-5,-,TGTGCCAGCAGACACCCCGGGCAGCCCCAGCATTTT,CASRHPGQPQHF
TRBV5-4,12,-,TRBJ2-7,-,TGTGCCAGCAGCCCAGCCGGGGACGAGCAGTACTTC,CASSPAGDEQYF
TRBV2,16,once,TRBJ2-1,TRBD1,TGTGCCAGCAGCCCGGGACAGGACGGTGCCTACAATGAGCAGTTCTTC,CASSPGQDGAYNEQFF
TRBV18,14,-,TRBJ1-1,-,TGTGCCAGCTCACCAGAGGGATGGGTCACTGAAGCTTTCTTT,CASSPEGWVTEAFF
TRBV30,18,-,TRBJ2-1,TRBD1,TGTGCCTGGGTCCTAGGGACAGGGGCATGGGGCTCCTACAATGAGCAGTTCTTC,CAWVLGTGAWGSYNEQFF
TRBV9,18,-,TRBJ2-5,TRBD2,TGTGCCAGCAGCGTGGGAAGGACTAGCGGGATAAGGACACAGACCCAGTACTTC,CASSVGRTSGIRTQTQYF
TRBV6-5,15,-,TRBJ2-1,-,TGTGCCAGCAGTTATGTACTCGCACCCTACAATGAGCAGTTCTTC,CASSYVLAPYNEQFF
TRBV28,12,-,TRBJ1-5,-,TGTGCCAGCACCCAGGGGAGTCAGCCCCAGCATTTT,CASTQGSQPQHF
TRBV27,13,-,TRBJ1-1,-,TGTGCCAGCAGCAGTGGACGGGGCACTGAAGCTTTCTTT,CASSSGRGTEAFF
TRBV7-6,14,-,TRBJ2-7,-,TGTGCCAGCAGCTTAGGGACGGGAGCCTACGAGCAGTACTTC,CASSLGTGAYEQYF
TRBV6-5,13,-,TRBJ2-2,TRBD2,TGTGCCAGCAATTGGGGGGGAACCGGGGAGCTGTTTTTT,CASNWGGTGELFF
TRBV11-2,14,-,TRBJ2-7,TRBD2,TGTGCCAGCAGCTTAGGGCAGGGAGGGGTCGAGCAGTACTTC,CASSLGQGGVEQYF
TRBV5-4,16,-,TRBJ2-2,TRBD2,TGTGCCAGCAGCCGGATTGGACTAGTGTACACCGGGGAGCTGTTTTTT,CASSRIGLVYTGELFF
TRBV28,14,-,TRBJ2-3,-,TGTGCCAGCAGGGGCGGGACCTTCACAGATACGCAGTATTTT,CASRGGTFTDTQYF
TRBV5-1,16,-,TRBJ2-7,TRBD2,TGCGCCAGCAGCCCCAAAGACGGGGGGTCCTCCTACGAGCAGTACTTC,CASSPKDGGSSYEQYF
TRBV11-3,13,-,TRBJ2-7,-,TGTGCCAGCAGCTTGAATCAGGGGGGCGAGCAGTACTTC,CASSLNQGGEQYF
TRBV11-2,15,-,TRBJ2-7,TRBD1,TGTGCCAGCAGCTCGGGACAGGGGATCGGGTACGAGCAGTACTTC,CASSSGQGIGYEQYF
TRBV27,13,-,TRBJ1-2,-,TGTGCCAGCAGTGTCACAGGGTTCGAAGGCTACACCTTC,CASSVTGFEGYTF
TRBV2,16,-,TRBJ2-1,TRBD2,TGTGCCAGCCTTAAGGTCACTAGCGGAAATCACAATGAGCAGTTCTTC,CASLKVTSGNHNEQFF
TRBV2,16,-,TRBJ2-2,TRBD1,TGTGCCAGCAGCGACAACAGGGGGATAGGCACCGGGGAGCTGTTTTTT,CASSDNRGIGTGELFF
TRBV6-5,15,few,TRBJ2-7,TRBD1,TGTGCCAGCAGTTACGGGACAGGACAGAGCTACGAGCAGTACTTC,CASSYGTGQSYEQYF
TRBV25-1,15,-,TRBJ2-3,-,TGTGCCAGCAGTGACATTTCGGGGTTGGGGGATACGCAGTATTTT,CASSDISGLGDTQYF
TRBV5-1,13,-,TRBJ1-1,-,TGCGCCAGCAGCTTGAGCATGAACACTGAAGCTTTCTTT,CASSLSMNTEAFF
TRBV7-2,15,-,TRBJ2-7,-,TGTGCCAGCAGCCTAGAACTTAGCGGAACCTACGAGCAGTACTTC,CASSLELSGTYEQYF
TRBV5-6,15,-,TRBJ1-1,TRBD1,TGTGCCAGCAGCTTCCGGGGCACAGGGGACACTGAAGCTTTCTTT,CASSFRGTGDTEAFF
TRBV4-1,16,once,TRBJ1-1,TRBD1,TGCGCCAGCAGCCACCGGACAGGGTATACGGACACTGAAGCTTTCTTT,CASSHRTGYTDTEAFF
TRBV27,15,-,TRBJ1-1,-,TGTGCCAGCAGATCTTCCGGGACAACGAACACTGAAGCTTTCTTT,CASRSSGTTNTEAFF
TRBV29-1,14,-,TRBJ2-5,TRBD2,TGCAGCGTTGAAGGCGGGAGGGTAGGAGAGACCCAGTACTTC,CSVEGGRVGETQYF
TRBV5-1,14,-,TRBJ2-7,TRBD2,TGCGCCAGCAGGACTAGCGGGGGACCCTACGAGCAGTACTTC,CASRTSGGPYEQYF
TRBV5-1,14,-,TRBJ2-5,-,TGCGCCAGCACCTCCGATTCAGGTATAGAGACCCAGTACTTC,CASTSDSGIETQYF
TRBV29-1,16,-,TRBJ2-1,TRBD1,TGCAGCTCCACTGCCGGGACAGGGGGTGGTATGTATGAGCAGTTCTTC,CSSTAGTGGGMYEQFF
TRBV28,17,-,TRBJ1-5,TRBD1,TGTGCCAGCAGTTTAACTCAGGGGGCCCGGTCCAATCAGCCCCAGCATTTT,CASSLTQGARSNQPQHF
TRBV2,14,-,TRBJ2-7,-,TGTGCCAGCAGTGAAGTCCAGGGTCCCTACGAGCAGTACTTC,CASSEVQGPYEQYF
TRBV6-4,15,-,TRBJ2-1,TRBD2,TGTGCCAGCAGTGACATAGCGGGAGGCTACAATGAGCAGTTCTTC,CASSDIAGGYNEQFF
TRBV18,15,few,TRBJ1-1,TRBD1,TGTGCCAGCTCACCATCCGGGACAGACCGCACTGAAGCTTTCTTT,CASSPSGTDRTEAFF
TRBV13,18,-,TRBJ2-3,-,TGTGCCAGCAGCGAAGTTATTGGTCCAGGGTATGTCACAGATACGCAGTATTTT,CASSEVIGPGYVTDTQYF
TRBV27,14,-,TRBJ2-7,-,TGTGCCAGCAGGCCCGGGATGAGCTCCTACGAGCAGTACTTC,CASRPGMSSYEQYF
TRBV5-4,14,-,TRBJ1-4,-,TGTGCCAGCAGCTTGAATCCGAGCCGGGAAAAACTGTTTTTT,CASSLNPSREKLFF